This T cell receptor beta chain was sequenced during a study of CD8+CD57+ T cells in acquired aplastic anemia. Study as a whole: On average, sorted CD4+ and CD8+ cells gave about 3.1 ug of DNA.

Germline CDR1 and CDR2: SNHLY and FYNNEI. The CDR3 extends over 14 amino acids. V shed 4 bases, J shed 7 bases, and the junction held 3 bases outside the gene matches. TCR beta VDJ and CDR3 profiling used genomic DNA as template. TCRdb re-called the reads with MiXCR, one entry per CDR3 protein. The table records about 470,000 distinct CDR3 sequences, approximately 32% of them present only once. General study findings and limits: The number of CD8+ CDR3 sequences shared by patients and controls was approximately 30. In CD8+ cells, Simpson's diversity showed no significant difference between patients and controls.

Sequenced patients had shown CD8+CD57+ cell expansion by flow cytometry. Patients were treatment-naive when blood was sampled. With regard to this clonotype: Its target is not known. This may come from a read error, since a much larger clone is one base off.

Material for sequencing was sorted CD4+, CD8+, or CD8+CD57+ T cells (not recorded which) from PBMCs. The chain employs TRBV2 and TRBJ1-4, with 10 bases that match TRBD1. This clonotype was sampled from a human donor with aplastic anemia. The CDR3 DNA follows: TGTGCCAGCAGTGGAGGACAGGGGGGTGAAAAACTGTTTTTT. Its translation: CASSGGQGGEKLFF.